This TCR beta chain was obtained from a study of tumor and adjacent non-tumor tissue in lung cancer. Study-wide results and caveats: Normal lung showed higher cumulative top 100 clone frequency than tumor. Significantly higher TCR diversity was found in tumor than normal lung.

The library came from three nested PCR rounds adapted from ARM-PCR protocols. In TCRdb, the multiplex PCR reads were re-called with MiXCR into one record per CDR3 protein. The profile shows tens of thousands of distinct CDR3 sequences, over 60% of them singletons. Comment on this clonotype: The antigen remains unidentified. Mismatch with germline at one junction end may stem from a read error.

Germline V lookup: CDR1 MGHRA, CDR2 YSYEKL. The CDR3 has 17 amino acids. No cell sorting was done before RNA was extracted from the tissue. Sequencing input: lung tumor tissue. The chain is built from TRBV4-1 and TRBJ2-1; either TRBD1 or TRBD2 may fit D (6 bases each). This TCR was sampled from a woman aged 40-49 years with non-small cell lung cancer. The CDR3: CATSQERGATVGNEQFF. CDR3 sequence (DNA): TGCGCCACCAGCCAAGAAAGGGGGGCAACCGTGGGCAATGAGCAGTTCTTC.